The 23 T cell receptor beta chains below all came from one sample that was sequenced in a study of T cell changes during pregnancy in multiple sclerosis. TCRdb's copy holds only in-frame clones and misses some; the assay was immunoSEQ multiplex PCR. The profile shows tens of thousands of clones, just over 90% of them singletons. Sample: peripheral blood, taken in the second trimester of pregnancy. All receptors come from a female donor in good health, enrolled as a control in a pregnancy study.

CDR3 nucleotide sequence: TGTGCCAGCAGCTTGACGGGGGGGGGAACAATGACTCCCTATGGCTACACCTTC. Protein product: CASSLTGGGTMTPYGYTF. The gene calls are TRBV5-8 and TRBJ1-2; D perhaps matches TRBD1 (5 bases). Looked up from germline, CDR1 is SGHTS and CDR2 is YDEGEE. CDR3 length: 18 amino acids. The V and J ends lost 1 base and 4 bases respectively, with 23 bases between them.

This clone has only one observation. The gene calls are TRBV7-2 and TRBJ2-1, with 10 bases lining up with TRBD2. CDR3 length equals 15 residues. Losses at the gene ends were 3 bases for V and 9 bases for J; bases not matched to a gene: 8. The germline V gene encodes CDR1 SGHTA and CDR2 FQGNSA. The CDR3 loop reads CASSLLSGGDFEQFF. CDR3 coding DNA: TGTGCCAGCAGCTTGTTGAGCGGGGGGGACTTTGAGCAGTTCTTC.

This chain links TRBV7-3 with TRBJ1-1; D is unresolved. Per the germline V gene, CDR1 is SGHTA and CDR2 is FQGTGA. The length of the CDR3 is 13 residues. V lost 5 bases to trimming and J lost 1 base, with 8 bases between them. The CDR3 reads CASSPTPNTEAFF. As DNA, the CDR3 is TGTGCCAGCAGCCCGACACCGAACACTGAAGCTTTCTTT.

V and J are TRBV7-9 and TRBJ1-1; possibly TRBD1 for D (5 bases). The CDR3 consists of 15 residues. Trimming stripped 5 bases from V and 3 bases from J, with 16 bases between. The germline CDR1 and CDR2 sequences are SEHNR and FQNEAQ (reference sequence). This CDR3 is CASSPLDGGDTEAFF. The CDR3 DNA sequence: TGTGCCAGCAGCCCCCTTGATGGGGGGGACACTGAAGCTTTCTTT. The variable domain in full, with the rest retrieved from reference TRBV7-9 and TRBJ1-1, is DTGVSQNPRHKITKRGQNVTFRCDPISEHNRLYWYRQTLGQGPEFLTYFQNEAQLEKSRLLSDRFSAERPKGSFSTLEIQRTEQGDSAMYLCASSPLDGGDTEAFFGQGTRLTVV.

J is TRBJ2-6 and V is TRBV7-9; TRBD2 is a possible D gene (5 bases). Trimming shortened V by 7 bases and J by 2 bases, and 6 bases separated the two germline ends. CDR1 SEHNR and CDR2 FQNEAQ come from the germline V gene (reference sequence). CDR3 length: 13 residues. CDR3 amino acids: CASTGAGANVLTF. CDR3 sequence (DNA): TGTGCCAGCACCGGGGCTGGGGCCAACGTCCTGACTTTC.

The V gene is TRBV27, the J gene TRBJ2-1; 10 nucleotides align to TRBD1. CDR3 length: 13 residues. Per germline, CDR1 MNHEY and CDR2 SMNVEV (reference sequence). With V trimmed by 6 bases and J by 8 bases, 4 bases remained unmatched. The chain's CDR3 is CASRKTGGHEQFF. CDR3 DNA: TGTGCCAGCAGGAAGACAGGGGGCCATGAGCAGTTCTTC.

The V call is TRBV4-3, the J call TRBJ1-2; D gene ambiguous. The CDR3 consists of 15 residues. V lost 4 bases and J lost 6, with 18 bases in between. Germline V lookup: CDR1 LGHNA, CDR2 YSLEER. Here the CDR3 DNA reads TGCGCCAGCAGCCCCGCCGAGGGAGGAGGCGATGGCTACACCTTC. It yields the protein CASSPAEGGGDGYTF.

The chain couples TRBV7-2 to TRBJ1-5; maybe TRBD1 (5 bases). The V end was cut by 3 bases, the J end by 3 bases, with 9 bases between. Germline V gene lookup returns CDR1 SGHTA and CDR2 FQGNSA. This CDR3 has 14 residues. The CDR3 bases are TGTGCCAGCAGCTTCTCAGGGCTCAATCAGCCCCAGCATTTT. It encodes CASSFSGLNQPQHF.

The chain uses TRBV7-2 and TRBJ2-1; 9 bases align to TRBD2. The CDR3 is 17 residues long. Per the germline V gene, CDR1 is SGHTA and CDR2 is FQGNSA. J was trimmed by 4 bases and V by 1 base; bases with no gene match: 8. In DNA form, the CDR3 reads TGTGCCAGCAGCTTAGTTTCTGGCGGGGGGGGGTACAATGAGCAGTTCTTC. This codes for CASSLVSGGGGYNEQFF.

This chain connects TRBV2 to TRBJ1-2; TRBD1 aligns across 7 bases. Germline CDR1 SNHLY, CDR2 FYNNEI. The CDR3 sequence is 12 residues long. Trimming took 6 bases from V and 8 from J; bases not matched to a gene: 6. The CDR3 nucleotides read TGTGCCAGCAGATATCGGACAGGCGGCTACACCTTC. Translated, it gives CASRYRTGGYTF.

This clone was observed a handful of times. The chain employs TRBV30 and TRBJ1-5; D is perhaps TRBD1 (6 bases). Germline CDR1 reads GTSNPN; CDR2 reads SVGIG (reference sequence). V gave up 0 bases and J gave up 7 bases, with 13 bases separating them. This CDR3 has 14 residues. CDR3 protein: CAWSVAVGGQPQHF. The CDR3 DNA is TGTGCCTGGAGTGTCGCTGTAGGGGGACAGCCCCAGCATTTT.

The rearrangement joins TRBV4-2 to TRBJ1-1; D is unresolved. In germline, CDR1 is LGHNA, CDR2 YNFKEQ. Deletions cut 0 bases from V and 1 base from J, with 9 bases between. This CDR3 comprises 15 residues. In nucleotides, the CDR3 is TGTGCCAGCAGCCAAGATTCCGGGAGGAACACTGAAGCTTTCTTT. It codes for CASSQDSGRNTEAFF.

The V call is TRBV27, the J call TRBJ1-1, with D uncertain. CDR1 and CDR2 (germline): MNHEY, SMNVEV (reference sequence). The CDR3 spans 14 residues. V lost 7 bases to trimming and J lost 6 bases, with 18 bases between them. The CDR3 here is CASNPTSLGAEAFF. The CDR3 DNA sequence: TGTGCCAGCAACCCCACTTCCCTGGGCGCTGAAGCTTTCTTT.

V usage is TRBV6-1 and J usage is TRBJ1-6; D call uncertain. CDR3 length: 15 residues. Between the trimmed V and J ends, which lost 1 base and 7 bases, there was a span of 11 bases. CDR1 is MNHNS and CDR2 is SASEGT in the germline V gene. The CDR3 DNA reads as TGTGCCAGCAGTGAAGATGTGTTTCCGAATTCACCCCTCCACTTT. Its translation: CASSEDVFPNSPLHF.

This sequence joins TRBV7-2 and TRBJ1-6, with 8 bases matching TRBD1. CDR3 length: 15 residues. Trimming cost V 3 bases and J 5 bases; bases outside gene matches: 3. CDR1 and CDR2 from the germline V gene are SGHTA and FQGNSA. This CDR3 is CASSFQGANNSPLHF. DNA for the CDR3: TGTGCCAGCAGCTTCCAGGGGGCGAATAATTCACCCCTCCACTTT.

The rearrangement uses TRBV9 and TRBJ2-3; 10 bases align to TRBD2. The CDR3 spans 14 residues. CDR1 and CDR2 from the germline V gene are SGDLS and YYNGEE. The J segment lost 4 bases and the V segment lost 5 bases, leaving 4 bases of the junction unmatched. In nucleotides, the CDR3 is TGTGCCAGCAGTCTAGCGGGGGATCCAGATACGCAGTATTTT. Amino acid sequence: CASSLAGDPDTQYF.

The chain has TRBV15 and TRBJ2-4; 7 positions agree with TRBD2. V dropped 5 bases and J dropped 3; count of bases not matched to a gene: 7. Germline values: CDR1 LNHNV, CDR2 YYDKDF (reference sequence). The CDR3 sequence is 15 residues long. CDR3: CATSYSGARKNIQYF. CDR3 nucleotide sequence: TGTGCCACCAGCTACAGCGGGGCCCGCAAAAACATTCAGTACTTC.

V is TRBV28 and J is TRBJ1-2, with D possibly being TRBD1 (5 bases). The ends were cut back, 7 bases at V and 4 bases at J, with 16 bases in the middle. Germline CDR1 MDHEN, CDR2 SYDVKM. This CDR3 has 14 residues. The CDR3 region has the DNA TGTGCCAGCACCCCCGGGGGGAGCAGCTATGGCTACACCTTC. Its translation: CASTPGGSSYGYTF.

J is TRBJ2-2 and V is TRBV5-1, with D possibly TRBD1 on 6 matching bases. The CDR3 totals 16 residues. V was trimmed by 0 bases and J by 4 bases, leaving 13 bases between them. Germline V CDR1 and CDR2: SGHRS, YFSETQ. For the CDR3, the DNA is TGCGCCAGCAGCTTGGTGGCAGGGGACATCACCGGGGAGCTGTTTTTT. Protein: CASSLVAGDITGELFF.

CDR3 DNA: TGCGCCAGCAGTGAGGGGGCCCCCCTCCGATCGGGGCAGTTCTTC. Its translation: CASSEGAPLRSGQFF. V is TRBV5-1 and J is TRBJ2-1, with 7 bases lining up with TRBD1. The germline V gene encodes CDR1 SGHRS and CDR2 YFSETQ. V gave up 5 bases and J gave up 12 bases; unmatched junction bases: 17. CDR3 length equals 15 residues.

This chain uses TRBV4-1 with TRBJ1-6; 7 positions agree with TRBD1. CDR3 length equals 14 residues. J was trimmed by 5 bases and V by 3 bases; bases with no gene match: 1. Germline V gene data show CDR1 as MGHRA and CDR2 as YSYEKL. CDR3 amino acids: CASSHQGDNSPLHF. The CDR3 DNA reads TGCGCCAGCAGCCATCAGGGGGATAATTCACCCCTCCACTTT.

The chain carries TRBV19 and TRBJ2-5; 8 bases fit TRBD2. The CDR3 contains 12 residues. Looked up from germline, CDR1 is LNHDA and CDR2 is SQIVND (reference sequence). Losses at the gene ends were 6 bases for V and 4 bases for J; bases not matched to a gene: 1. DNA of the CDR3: TGTGCCAGTAGGGCGGGGGGAGAGACCCAGTACTTC. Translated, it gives CASRAGGETQYF. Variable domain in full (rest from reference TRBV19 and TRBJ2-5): DGGITQSPKYLFRKEGQNVTLSCEQNLNHDAMYWYRQDPGQGLRLIYYSQIVNDFQKGDIAEGYSVSREKKESFPLTVTSAQKNPTAFYLCASRAGGETQYFGPGTRLLVL.

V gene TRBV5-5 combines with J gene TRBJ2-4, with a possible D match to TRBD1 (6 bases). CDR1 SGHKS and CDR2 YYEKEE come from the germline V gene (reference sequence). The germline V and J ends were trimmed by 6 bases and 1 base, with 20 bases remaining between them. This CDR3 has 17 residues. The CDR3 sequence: CASNGQPYSGAKNIQYF. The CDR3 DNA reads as TGTGCCAGCAATGGACAGCCATACTCGGGCGCCAAAAACATTCAGTACTTC.